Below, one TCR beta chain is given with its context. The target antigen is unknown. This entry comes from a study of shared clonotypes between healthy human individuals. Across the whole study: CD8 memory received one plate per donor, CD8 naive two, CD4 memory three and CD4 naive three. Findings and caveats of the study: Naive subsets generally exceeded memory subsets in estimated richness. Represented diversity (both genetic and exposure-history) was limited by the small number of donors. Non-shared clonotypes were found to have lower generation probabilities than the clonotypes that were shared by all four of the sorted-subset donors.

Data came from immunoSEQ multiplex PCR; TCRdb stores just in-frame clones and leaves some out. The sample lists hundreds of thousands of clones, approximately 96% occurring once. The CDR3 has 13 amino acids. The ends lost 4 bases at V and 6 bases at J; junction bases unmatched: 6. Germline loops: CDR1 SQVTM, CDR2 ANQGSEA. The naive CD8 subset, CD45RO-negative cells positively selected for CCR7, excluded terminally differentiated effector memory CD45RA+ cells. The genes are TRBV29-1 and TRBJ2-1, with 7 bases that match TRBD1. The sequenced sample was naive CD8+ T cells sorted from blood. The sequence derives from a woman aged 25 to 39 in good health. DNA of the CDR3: TGCAGCGTTGTGTCGAGGGGGCTCAATGAGCAGTTCTTC. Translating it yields CSVVSRGLNEQFF.